Following are 27 T cell receptor beta chains from one sample sequenced in a study of T cell clusters in autoimmune cytopenias. TRB amplification used around 0.25 ug of peripheral blood genomic DNA. One tube held mixed TRB-A and TRB-B primer pools for touch-down PCR. TCRdb re-called the multiplex PCR reads; every CDR3 protein appears as one record, without DNA. This sample contains around 5,700 distinct CDR3 sequences. The sequenced sample was peripheral blood. The source is a human donor with an autoimmune cytopenia or autoimmune hepatitis (not recorded which).

The chain employs TRBV14 and TRBJ1-1. CDR3 length: 13 residues. Germline CDR1 and CDR2: SGHDN and FVKESK. CDR3 amino acids: CASSGQTGTEAFF.

In terms of frequency, this clonotype is medium-sized. The gene calls are TRBV6-2 or TRBV6-3 and TRBJ2-7; TCRdb's D gene call, TRBD2, goes unchecked for lack of DNA. There are 15 residues in the CDR3. CDR1 MNHEY and CDR2 SVGEGT come from the germline V gene. The CDR3 region is CASSYSAGGLYEQYF.

The chain recombines TRBV5-1 with TRBJ2-1; TCRdb's D call of TRBD2 is untestable without DNA. This CDR3 region has 16 residues. CDR1 is SGHRS, CDR2 YFSETQ, per germline. CDR3 protein: CASSPPGSGGANEQFF.

The gene calls are TRBV12-3 or TRBV12-4 and TRBJ1-1; the TRBD1 assignment by TCRdb is unverifiable without DNA. The CDR3 has 14 residues. CDR3 in amino acids: CASSLSRGGTEAFF.

The chain combines TRBV4-3 with TRBJ1-1. This CDR3 has 13 amino acids. Germline V lookup: CDR1 LGHNA, CDR2 YSLEER. The CDR3 protein is CASSRETESEAFF.

According to its frequency, this clonotype is medium-sized (0.01 to 0.1%). This rearrangement joins TRBV18 to TRBJ2-3. CDR1 is KGHSH, CDR2 LQKENI, per germline. CDR3 length: 16 amino acids. The CDR3 here is CASSPPQRLLTDTQYF.

Considering frequency, this clonotype is medium-sized. V gene TRBV15 combines with J gene TRBJ1-4. The CDR3 is 15 residues long. CDR1 is LNHNV and CDR2 is YYDKDF in the germline V gene (reference sequence). The CDR3 protein is CATSREGRSFEKLFF.

According to its frequency, this clonotype is medium-sized. The chain recombines TRBV6-5 with TRBJ2-7; TCRdb's D gene call, TRBD2, goes unchecked for lack of DNA. CDR3 length equals 15 residues. Germline loops: CDR1 MNHEY, CDR2 SVGAGI. CDR3 in amino acids: CASSPWAGGTYEQYF.

This sequence joins TRBV14 and TRBJ2-7. The CDR3 loop spans 13 amino acids. Germline CDR1 and CDR2: SGHDN and FVKESK. Here the CDR3 reads CASSQVTEYEQYF.

This chain joins TRBV6-1 and TRBJ2-1; there is no DNA to check the TCRdb D call of TRBD1. Germline V CDR1 and CDR2: MNHNS, SASEGT. The CDR3 is made up of 13 amino acids. CDR3 loop: CASSEGQYNEQFF.

This clonotype is deemed medium-sized by its frequency. V is TRBV27 and J is TRBJ2-7. The CDR3 has 14 amino acids. Germline lookup yields CDR1 MNHEY and CDR2 SMNVEV (reference sequence). The CDR3 protein is CASSPTGNPYEQYF.

The chain uses TRBV2 and TRBJ2-7; TCRdb's D gene call, TRBD1, goes unchecked for lack of DNA. This CDR3 is built from 15 residues. Looked up from germline, CDR1 is SNHLY and CDR2 is FYNNEI. The CDR3 is CASSRQGMGYYEQYF.

According to its frequency, this clonotype is medium-sized. The V and J genes are TRBV19 and TRBJ1-2; without DNA, the TCRdb call of TRBD1 cannot be checked. The CDR3 is 13 amino acids. CDR1 and CDR2 from the germline V gene are LNHDA and SQIVND (reference sequence). The CDR3 sequence is CASMAGGYYGYTF. The complete variable domain, with remaining parts taken from reference TRBV19 and TRBJ1-2, reads DGGITQSPKYLFRKEGQNVTLSCEQNLNHDAMYWYRQDPGQGLRLIYYSQIVNDFQKGDIAEGYSVSREKKESFPLTVTSAQKNPTAFYLCASMAGGYYGYTFGSGTRLTVV.

The chain employs TRBV7-9 and TRBJ1-1; no DNA is available, so the TRBD1 call from TCRdb remains unchecked. The germline V gene encodes CDR1 SEHNR and CDR2 FQNEAQ (reference sequence). CDR3 length equals 18 residues. CDR3 residues: CASWSFGTGRFTNTEAFF.

This clonotype is called medium-sized based on its frequency. V and J are TRBV10-3 and TRBJ2-1; with no DNA, the TCRdb D assignment of TRBD1 cannot be verified. The CDR3 is 15 amino acids. Germline V CDR1 and CDR2: ENHRY, SYGVKD. The CDR3: CAISEAGGAGNEQFF.

The chain carries TRBV14 and TRBJ1-1. Germline V gives CDR1 SGHDN, CDR2 FVKESK. There are 15 residues in the CDR3. CDR3 amino acids: CASSQALLGLAEAFF.

This clonotype is deemed medium-sized by its frequency. The gene calls are TRBV27 and TRBJ1-4; TCRdb proposes TRBD1, but this gene call is untestable without DNA. Germline V gene data show CDR1 as MNHEY and CDR2 as SMNVEV (reference sequence). This CDR3 has 14 residues. This chain's CDR3 is CASTTGALNEKLFF.

This clonotype shows up as medium-sized by frequency. This chain links TRBV6-2 or TRBV6-3 with TRBJ2-7; TCRdb outputs TRBD1, but without DNA this stays unchecked. Germline CDR1 is MNHEY and CDR2 is SVGEGT. The CDR3 length is 16 residues. The CDR3 protein is CASSYIPTGISYEQYF.

The rearrangement uses TRBV6-5 and TRBJ2-7. The germline V gene encodes CDR1 MNHEY and CDR2 SVGAGI. This CDR3 has 13 amino acids. CDR3 in amino acids: CASSYSPSYEQYF.

This clonotype is classed as large (0.1 to 1%) by frequency. This chain joins TRBV6-2 or TRBV6-3 and TRBJ2-7; checking the TCRdb D call of TRBD1 is not possible without DNA. There are 16 residues in the CDR3. Germline V lookup: CDR1 MNHEY, CDR2 SVGEGT. CDR3 sequence: CASSYFPGGHPPEQYF.

The chain links TRBV27 to TRBJ2-7; the TRBD1 assignment by TCRdb is unverifiable without DNA. Germline V lookup: CDR1 MNHEY, CDR2 SMNVEV (reference sequence). CDR3 length equals 14 residues. The CDR3 protein is CASSRQGQTDEQYF.

The chain couples TRBV6-4 to TRBJ2-3; TCRdb calls TRBD2, which cannot be checked without DNA. The CDR3 loop spans 15 amino acids. Per germline, CDR1 MRHNA and CDR2 SNTAGT. This CDR3 is CASSPSGGATDTQYF.

This clonotype is labeled medium-sized (0.01 to 0.1%) based on frequency. The chain has TRBV19 and TRBJ2-6; TCRdb calls TRBD1, which cannot be checked without DNA. Germline assignment: CDR1 LNHDA and CDR2 SQIVND (reference sequence). The CDR3 covers 20 residues. The CDR3 loop is CASSIPRGAPILSGANVLTF.

The chain employs TRBV7-9 and TRBJ1-6. CDR3 length: 16 amino acids. Germline loops: CDR1 SEHNR, CDR2 FQNEAQ (reference sequence). The CDR3 sequence: CASSGQAGAHNSPLHF.

Frequency places this clonotype as medium-sized. The gene calls are TRBV12-3 or TRBV12-4 and TRBJ1-1; TCRdb gives TRBD1 as the D gene, but with no DNA this cannot be confirmed. This CDR3 contains 15 residues. CDR3 amino acids: CASRSLQGARTEAFF.

CDR3 amino acids: CASSLISGGTKNIQYF. This chain joins TRBV7-2 and TRBJ2-4; TCRdb selects TRBD2, and the lack of DNA leaves this call unchecked. Germline CDR1 reads SGHTA; CDR2 reads FQGNSA. The CDR3 runs to 16 residues.

Its frequency marks this clonotype as medium-sized. The rearrangement links TRBV6-2 or TRBV6-3 to TRBJ1-6; without DNA, the TCRdb call of TRBD1 cannot be checked. Germline V lookup: CDR1 MNHEY, CDR2 SVGEGT. This CDR3 contains 13 residues. The CDR3 spells CASSWGSNSPLHF.